The 30 T cell receptor beta chains below come from one sample, sequenced in a study of cytomegalovirus exposure and HLA in healthy donors. PCR was performed using 60 Vbeta and 13 Jbeta primers. Method: immunoSEQ multiplex PCR; TCRdb's copy keeps in-frame clones and lacks some. This table holds about 160,000 clones, under 75% found once. Sequences were obtained from PBMCs. These receptor sequences come from a man aged 40-50 years in good health and CMV-seropositive.

The DNA for the CDR3 is TGTGCCATCAGACTCGTCCAGGGGGATGGCTACACCTTC. It is translated as CAIRLVQGDGYTF. The V gene is TRBV10-3, the J gene TRBJ1-2; 7 bases are a match to TRBD1. J gave up 6 bases and V 6 bases, and 7 bases lay outside the gene matches. The CDR3 totals 13 residues. The germline gives CDR1 ENHRY, CDR2 SYGVKD.

The genes are TRBV9 and TRBJ2-1; weak D call: TRBD1 (5 bases). This CDR3 comprises 14 residues. Looked up from germline, CDR1 is SGDLS and CDR2 is YYNGEE. Trimming took 3 bases from V and 8 from J, leaving 15 bases between them. The DNA for the CDR3 is TGTGCCAGCAGCGGGCGAACAGGTCACCATGAGCAGTTCTTC. Protein product: CASSGRTGHHEQFF.

V gene TRBV29-1 combines with J gene TRBJ2-5, with 15 bases matching TRBD2. Near its end, the DNA agrees better with TRBJ2-7, so the J call may be wrong. Looked up from germline, CDR1 is SQVTM and CDR2 is ANQGSEA. This CDR3 region has 16 residues. CDR3 loop: CSVVGLAGGKIDEQYF. CDR3 DNA: TGCAGCGTCGTAGGACTAGCGGGGGGGAAAATAGACGAGCAGTACTTC.

The chain uses TRBV5-1 and TRBJ2-5, with D possibly matching TRBD2 (6 bases). There are 14 residues in the CDR3. The V gene's germline CDR1 is SGHRS and CDR2 YFSETQ. V lost 2 bases and J 5 bases, leaving 13 bases between the germline ends. CDR3 sequence: CASSFTSTSETQYF. For the CDR3, the DNA is TGCGCCAGCAGCTTCACTAGCACCTCGGAGACCCAGTACTTC.

The chain employs TRBV4-2 and TRBJ2-1; no clear D. Germline lookup yields CDR1 LGHNA and CDR2 YNFKEQ. V was trimmed by 4 bases and J by 3 bases, leaving 13 bases between them. This CDR3 region has 15 residues. The CDR3 spells CASSRRLSNYNEQFF. The CDR3 DNA follows: TGTGCCAGCAGCCGAAGACTGTCTAACTACAATGAGCAGTTCTTC.

The CDR3 DNA reads as TGTGCCAGCAGTGAACTCTGGTACGAGCAGTACTTC. Translated, it gives CASSELWYEQYF. The V call is TRBV6-1, the J call TRBJ2-5; no clear D. The end of the DNA fits TRBJ2-7 better, so the J call may be wrong. The CDR3 totals 12 residues. CDR1 MNHNS and CDR2 SASEGT come from the germline V gene.

The genes are TRBV4-1 and TRBJ1-2, with D maybe TRBD1 (5 bases). The germline V gene encodes CDR1 MGHRA and CDR2 YSYEKL. The CDR3 spans 13 residues. Trimming shortened V by 1 base and J by 8 bases, and 11 bases separated the two germline ends. CDR3 coding DNA: TGCGCCAGCAGCCAAGGGCAGGGTTGGGGCTACACCTTC. This gives the protein CASSQGQGWGYTF.

The rearrangement joins TRBV4-3 to TRBJ1-4, with TRBD1 matching over 9 bases. Germline V gives CDR1 LGHNA, CDR2 YSLEER. V gave up 1 base and J gave up 8 bases; unmatched junction bases: 5. This CDR3 is 15 amino acids long. The CDR3 here is CASSQAMDRGEKLFF. CDR3 coding DNA: TGCGCCAGCAGCCAAGCTATGGACAGGGGCGAAAAACTGTTTTTT.

The chain combines TRBV4-1 with TRBJ2-5, with D perhaps matching TRBD2 (5 bases). CDR1 and CDR2 from the germline V gene are MGHRA and YSYEKL. Trimming removed 0 bases at V and 3 bases at J, with 8 bases between. This CDR3 spans 14 amino acids. The CDR3 DNA reads as TGCGCCAGCAGCCAAGATGAGAGGGAAGAGACCCAGTACTTC. Translating it yields CASSQDEREETQYF.

This clone occurred a few times. V gene TRBV7-9 combines with J gene TRBJ1-6; 7 nucleotides align to TRBD1. Losses at the gene ends were 4 bases for V and 10 bases for J; bases not matched to a gene: 10. CDR3 length equals 15 residues. Germline assignment: CDR1 SEHNR and CDR2 FQNEAQ (reference sequence). CDR3 bases: TGTGCCAGCAGCTCGGGACAGTTCGAAGCCTCACCCCTCCACTTT. As protein: CASSSGQFEASPLHF.

The chain couples TRBV29-1 to TRBJ2-2; 7 positions agree with TRBD1. Germline loops: CDR1 SQVTM, CDR2 ANQGSEA. The ends lost 7 bases at V and 0 bases at J; junction bases unmatched: 5. CDR3 length: 14 amino acids. This chain's CDR3 is CSATTGSNTGELFF. CDR3 bases: TGCAGCGCGACGACAGGGTCGAACACCGGGGAGCTGTTTTTT.

The chain is built from TRBV5-1 and TRBJ2-1; a weak D match, TRBD1 (6 bases). The CDR3 is 15 residues long. The germline gives CDR1 SGHRS, CDR2 YFSETQ. The V and J ends lost 5 bases and 4 bases respectively, with 16 bases between them. The CDR3 DNA is TGCGCCAGCAGTTCGACGACAGGATCTTACAATGAGCAGTTCTTC. Translated: CASSSTTGSYNEQFF.

The chain has TRBV2 and TRBJ2-1; possibly TRBD1 for D (6 bases). Germline V lookup: CDR1 SNHLY, CDR2 FYNNEI. The length of the CDR3 is 12 residues. The V end was cut by 6 bases, the J end by 12 bases, with 15 bases between. CDR3 sequence reads: CASSPQGWVQFF. CDR3 bases: TGTGCCAGCAGCCCACAGGGTTGGGTGCAGTTCTTC.

A single count supports this clone. The chain uses TRBV5-1 and TRBJ1-1; D remains ambiguous. This CDR3 region has 14 residues. V was cut by 1 base and J by 0 bases, with 7 bases left in between. In germline, CDR1 is SGHRS, CDR2 YFSETQ. CDR3 nucleotide sequence: TGCGCCAGCAGCTTGACGCAGATGAACACTGAAGCTTTCTTT. This gives the protein CASSLTQMNTEAFF.

In its sample, this clone was seen a few times. The chain couples TRBV6-5 to TRBJ1-3; TRBD1 is a possible D gene (5 bases). Trimming took off 2 bases at V and 0 bases at J, with 11 bases between the two ends. The CDR3 contains 16 residues. The germline V gene has CDR1 MNHEY and CDR2 SVGAGI. The CDR3: CASSYGAASSGNTIYF. CDR3 bases: TGTGCCAGCAGTTACGGGGCAGCCAGCTCTGGAAACACCATATATTTT.

The chain links TRBV28 to TRBJ1-1; 10 positions agree with TRBD1. Germline lookup yields CDR1 MDHEN and CDR2 SYDVKM. The CDR3 extends over 17 amino acids. Trimming cost V 5 bases and J 3 bases; bases outside gene matches: 12. The CDR3, as DNA: TGTGCCAGCAGTACACCTCCCGGGACAGGGGCTTACACTGAAGCTTTCTTT. Protein product: CASSTPPGTGAYTEAFF.

The rearrangement links TRBV11-3 to TRBJ2-1, with 15 nucleotides matching TRBD2. Germline CDR1 reads SGHNT; CDR2 reads YENEEA. V shed 1 base, J shed 8 bases, and the junction held 3 bases outside the gene matches. The CDR3 sequence is 16 residues long. The CDR3, as DNA: TGTGCCAGCAGCTTAGGGACTAGCGGGGGGGCATATGAGCAGTTCTTC. It codes for CASSLGTSGGAYEQFF.

The V gene is TRBV5-4, the J gene TRBJ1-6; 7 bases map to TRBD1. This CDR3 has 15 amino acids. V gave up 4 bases and J gave up 7 bases; unmatched junction bases: 8. Germline CDR1 SGHNT, CDR2 YYREEE (reference sequence). The CDR3 bases are TGTGCCAGCAGCCCTGACGGGACAGCGAATTCACCCCTCCACTTT. Its translation: CASSPDGTANSPLHF.

In nucleotides, the CDR3 is TGTGCCAGCAGCAACATTGGGGGGTTTAATGAAAAACTGTTTTTT. The encoded protein is CASSNIGGFNEKLFF. The chain recombines TRBV6-5 with TRBJ1-4; TRBD1 is a possible D gene (5 bases). Germline CDR1 reads MNHEY; CDR2 reads SVGAGI. This CDR3 comprises 15 residues. V was pared by 6 bases and J by 4 bases, with 15 bases between.

V and J are TRBV5-4 and TRBJ2-3; D is uncertain. The CDR3 is made up of 14 amino acids. Trimming shortened V by 1 base and J by 0 bases, and 6 bases separated the two germline ends. In germline, CDR1 is SGHNT, CDR2 YYREEE (reference sequence). CDR3 residues: CASSLSTSTDTQYF. DNA of the CDR3: TGTGCCAGCAGCTTGTCTACTAGCACAGATACGCAGTATTTT.

The chain links TRBV5-4 to TRBJ1-1, with D uncertain. The CDR3 has 13 amino acids. Germline assignment: CDR1 SGHNT and CDR2 YYREEE (reference sequence). Between the trimmed V and J ends, which lost 5 bases and 1 base, there was a span of 9 bases. The CDR3, as DNA: TGTGCCAGCAGTCCGGAGTGGAACACTGAAGCTTTCTTT. Amino acids: CASSPEWNTEAFF. The full variable domain, in which reference TRBV5-4 and TRBJ1-1 provide the parts outside the CDR3, is ETGVTQSPTHLIKTRGQQVTLRCSSQSGHNTVSWYQQALGQGPQFIFQYYREEENGRGNFPPRFSGLQFPNYSSELNVNALELDDSALYLCASSPEWNTEAFFGQGTRLTVV.

The genes are TRBV27 and TRBJ2-5; D gene unclear. The CDR3 spans 14 residues. The V end lost 0 bases, the J end lost 2 bases, and 7 bases lay between the germline ends. Germline V gene data show CDR1 as MNHEY and CDR2 as SMNVEV (reference sequence). The CDR3 here is CASSLSPTQETQYF. CDR3 nucleotide sequence: TGTGCCAGCAGTTTATCGCCGACTCAAGAGACCCAGTACTTC.

The chain joins TRBV25-1 to TRBJ2-2; no reliable D call. This CDR3 comprises 15 residues. The V end was cut by 1 base, the J end by 5 bases, with 11 bases between. Per the germline V gene, CDR1 is MGHDK and CDR2 is SYGVNS. The CDR3, as DNA: TGTGCCAGCAGTGAATCCGTCGCCGGGACCGGGGAGCTGTTTTTT. This codes for CASSESVAGTGELFF.

The chain recombines TRBV20-1 with TRBJ1-2; unclear D gene. The CDR3 length is 11 residues. The germline gives CDR1 DFQATT, CDR2 SNEGSKA (reference sequence). The V end was cut by 3 bases, the J end by 8 bases, with 10 bases between. The CDR3 DNA reads as TGCAGTGCTAGTAGGGAGGGAGGCTACACCTTC. This sequence encodes CSASREGGYTF.

This rearrangement joins TRBV9 to TRBJ1-4, with a tentative D call TRBD1 (5 bases). Deletions cut 0 bases from V and 2 bases from J, with 11 bases between. The length of the CDR3 is 16 residues. Germline V gene data show CDR1 as SGDLS and CDR2 as YYNGEE. The CDR3 nucleotides read TGTGCCAGCAGCGTAGGGGCAGGGAGGACTAATGAAAAACTGTTTTTT. Translated: CASSVGAGRTNEKLFF.

This clone was observed a handful of times. The rearrangement joins TRBV19 to TRBJ1-5, with TRBD1 matching over 8 bases. Looked up from germline, CDR1 is LNHDA and CDR2 is SQIVND (reference sequence). CDR3 length equals 14 residues. With 7 bases clipped from V and 4 bases from J, the junction kept 6 bases outside the gene matches. DNA for the CDR3: TGTGCCAGTACCCCACAGGGGGGGAATCAGCCCCAGCATTTT. This codes for CASTPQGGNQPQHF.

The chain uses TRBV30 and TRBJ2-1, with a tentative D call TRBD2 (6 bases). The CDR3 covers 13 residues. The V end was cut by 0 bases, the J end by 9 bases, with 12 bases between. Per the germline V gene, CDR1 is GTSNPN and CDR2 is SVGIG (reference sequence). CDR3 loop: CAWSVGLAAEQFF. The CDR3 DNA sequence: TGTGCCTGGAGTGTAGGGTTAGCGGCTGAGCAGTTCTTC.

CDR3 nucleotide sequence: TGTGCCAGCAATCGGGACTCTGGAAACACCATATATTTT. Translating it yields CASNRDSGNTIYF. The J gene is TRBJ1-3, the V gene TRBV9, with no clear D. Per germline, CDR1 SGDLS and CDR2 YYNGEE. CDR3 size: 13 residues. V lost 6 bases and J lost 0, with 7 bases in between. The full variable domain, rest sourced from reference TRBV9 and TRBJ1-3, is DSGVTQTPKHLITATGQRVTLRCSPRSGDLSVYWYQQSLDQGLQFLIQYYNGEERAKGNILERFSAQQFPDLHSELNLSSLELGDSALYFCASNRDSGNTIYFGEGSWLTVV.

The V and J genes are TRBV6-4 and TRBJ2-3, with D unresolved. CDR3 length: 12 residues. CDR1 is MRHNA and CDR2 is SNTAGT in the germline V gene. CDR3 nucleotides: TGTGTCGCTCCCCTCGCGCCAGATACGCAGTATTTT. The encoded protein is CVAPLAPDTQYF.

This clone is medium-sized within its sample. The chain carries TRBV6-5 and TRBJ1-2; 11 nucleotides line up with TRBD1. The CDR3 length is 15 residues. The trim removed 7 bases at V and 7 bases at J, leaving 11 bases unmatched. The germline gives CDR1 MNHEY, CDR2 SVGAGI. The CDR3 DNA reads TGTGCCAGCAACCTAAGAGGGACAGGGGGGGGTGGCTACACCTTC. Translation: CASNLRGTGGGGYTF.